These 25 T cell receptor beta chains were sequenced from one sample in a study of cytomegalovirus exposure and HLA in healthy donors. The PCR made use of 60 Vbeta and 13 Jbeta primers. Data came from immunoSEQ multiplex PCR; TCRdb stores just in-frame clones and leaves some out. The sample holds roughly 120,000 clones; about four fifths are singletons and the top ten take around 2.2%. The sequencing sample was made of PBMCs. These receptors all come from a woman in her thirties in good health and CMV-seronegative.

This clone appeared a few times. The rearrangement links TRBV9 to TRBJ2-3, with 8 nucleotides matching TRBD2. Germline-derived CDR1 and CDR2 are SGDLS and YYNGEE. This CDR3 has 15 amino acids. The ends lost 4 bases at V and 8 bases at J; junction bases unmatched: 12. The CDR3 DNA reads as TGTGCCAGCAGCACCAGCGGGAGCACGGTCGGTACGCAGTATTTT. Translated, it gives CASSTSGSTVGTQYF.

The chain has TRBV18 and TRBJ2-7; perhaps TRBD2 as D (6 bases). The length of the CDR3 is 13 residues. Trimming took 3 bases from V and 6 from J, leaving 12 bases between them. Germline CDR1 and CDR2: KGHSH and LQKENI. CDR3 sequence reads: CASSPEEGREQYF. The DNA for the CDR3 is TGTGCCAGCTCACCCGAGGAGGGTCGCGAGCAGTACTTC.

The chain has TRBV5-1 and TRBJ2-1, with TRBD2 identical over 8 bases. Trimming at V came to 1 base and at J to 5 bases, leaving 5 bases not matched to a gene. CDR3 length equals 15 residues. The germline V gene encodes CDR1 SGHRS and CDR2 YFSETQ. The CDR3: CASSLKLAAHNEQFF. DNA of the CDR3: TGCGCCAGCAGCTTGAAACTAGCGGCCCACAATGAGCAGTTCTTC.

CDR3 in DNA: TGCGCCAGCAGCTTGGATCCAGTCGACAGCCGCTACGAGCAGTACTTC. It specifies CASSLDPVDSRYEQYF. The rearrangement uses TRBV5-1 and TRBJ2-7; D might be TRBD1 (5 bases). Germline V gives CDR1 SGHRS, CDR2 YFSETQ. V lost 0 bases to trimming and J lost 3 bases, with 16 bases between them. The CDR3 consists of 16 residues. Supplemented by reference TRBV5-1 and TRBJ2-7, the full variable domain reads KAGVTQTPRYLIKTRGQQVTLSCSPISGHRSVSWYQQTPGQGLQFLFEYFSETQRNKGNFPGRFSGRQFSNSRSEMNVSTLELGDSALYLCASSLDPVDSRYEQYFGPGTRLTVT.

The V gene is TRBV7-2, the J gene TRBJ2-3, with TRBD2 identical over 8 bases. Germline V gene data show CDR1 as SGHTA and CDR2 as FQGNSA. The trim removed 9 bases at V and 7 bases at J, leaving 9 bases unmatched. This CDR3 has 13 residues. The CDR3 loop is CARERESLNTQYF. CDR3 in DNA: TGTGCCAGGGAGCGGGAGTCTTTAAATACGCAGTATTTT.

Comment on this clone: Other DNA variants within this sample encode the same CDR3. V and J are TRBV5-4 and TRBJ2-2; unclear D gene. Germline V gives CDR1 SGHNT, CDR2 YYREEE (reference sequence). V was trimmed by 4 bases and J by 3 bases, leaving 10 bases between them. The CDR3 runs 14 residues. The CDR3 DNA follows: TGTGCCAGCAGCCGTACGGCGGACACCGGGGAGCTGTTTTTT. Its protein product is CASSRTADTGELFF.

This chain joins TRBV6-5 and TRBJ1-1; the match to TRBD1 covers 7 bases. J lost 3 bases, V lost 0 bases, and 4 bases had no gene match. The germline V gene has CDR1 MNHEY and CDR2 SVGAGI. The CDR3 extends over 15 amino acids. CDR3 sequence (DNA): TGTGCCAGCAGTTACTCGGGTACAGGGGACACTGAAGCTTTCTTT. Protein sequence: CASSYSGTGDTEAFF.

This chain uses TRBV27 with TRBJ2-7, with TRBD1 as a possible D gene (5 bases). Per germline, CDR1 MNHEY and CDR2 SMNVEV (reference sequence). This CDR3 has 16 residues. The ends were cut back, 3 bases at V and 2 bases at J, with 17 bases in the middle. The CDR3 reads CASSFAALAGTYEQYF. The DNA for the CDR3 is TGTGCCAGCAGTTTTGCCGCCTTGGCAGGGACCTACGAGCAGTACTTC.

This rearrangement joins TRBV18 to TRBJ2-7, with 16 bases matching TRBD2. Germline V gives CDR1 KGHSH, CDR2 LQKENI. The CDR3 totals 19 residues. V shed 3 bases and J 3 bases; nucleotides not matched to a gene: 11. The CDR3 DNA reads as TGTGCCAGCTCACCTTTACCGGGACTAGCGGGAGGGCTCGACTACGAGCAGTACTTC. Protein sequence: CASSPLPGLAGGLDYEQYF.

This clone has only a few counts. This chain connects TRBV29-1 to TRBJ2-2; 12 bases agree with TRBD2. Germline V lookup: CDR1 SQVTM, CDR2 ANQGSEA. V lost 5 bases, J lost 7 bases, and 2 bases stayed unmatched. CDR3 length: 13 amino acids. CDR3 residues: CSVRTSGIGELFF. The CDR3 nucleotides read TGCAGCGTTCGGACTAGCGGGATCGGGGAGCTGTTTTTT.

The chain recombines TRBV5-1 with TRBJ2-1; 7 bases agree with TRBD1. Trimming cost V 4 bases and J 10 bases; bases outside gene matches: 2. Germline-derived CDR1 and CDR2 are SGHRS and YFSETQ. This CDR3 region has 11 residues. CDR3 nucleotide sequence: TGCGCCAGCAGCATGACAGGGGAGCAGTTCTTC. It encodes CASSMTGEQFF.

The rearrangement joins TRBV5-5 to TRBJ2-4; 9 bases agree with TRBD1. V shed 3 bases, J shed 10 bases, and the junction held 23 bases outside the gene matches. This CDR3 is 19 amino acids long. The V gene's germline CDR1 is SGHKS and CDR2 YYEKEE (reference sequence). Written as DNA, the CDR3 is TGTGCCAGCAGCTCTATACTAACCTACGGGTTTCGGGACAGGGTTATTCAGTACTTC. Translating it yields CASSSILTYGFRDRVIQYF.

V gene TRBV7-8 combines with J gene TRBJ2-1; perhaps TRBD2 as D (5 bases). CDR3 length: 11 amino acids. Between the trimmed V and J ends, which lost 2 bases and 10 bases, there was a span of 6 bases. Germline V gene sequence: CDR1 SGHVS, CDR2 FQNEAQ. The DNA of the CDR3 is TGTGCCAGCAGCTTAACGGGGGAGCAGTTCTTC. Protein: CASSLTGEQFF.

V gene TRBV5-5 combines with J gene TRBJ1-2; maybe TRBD1 (5 bases). V was pared by 4 bases and J by 5 bases, with 18 bases between. The CDR3 is made up of 15 amino acids. Germline loops: CDR1 SGHKS, CDR2 YYEKEE (reference sequence). CDR3 residues: CASSRGTFGEYGYTF. CDR3 nucleotides: TGTGCCAGCAGCCGCGGGACCTTCGGGGAGTATGGCTACACCTTC.

This clone has only a few counts. The rearrangement joins TRBV19 to TRBJ1-2; 8 bases fit TRBD1. This CDR3 region has 15 residues. Germline loops: CDR1 LNHDA, CDR2 SQIVND (reference sequence). Trimming at V came to 4 bases and at J to 7 bases, leaving 11 bases not matched to a gene. The CDR3 DNA follows: TGTGCCAGTAGTACACCGGGACAGGTTTTCCGTGGCTACACCTTC. Translating gives CASSTPGQVFRGYTF.

This chain connects TRBV6-1 to TRBJ1-4; 11 nucleotides line up with TRBD1. This CDR3 has 14 amino acids. Germline loops: CDR1 MNHNS, CDR2 SASEGT. Trimming removed 6 bases from V and 6 bases from J; junction bases left unmatched: 3. The CDR3 DNA is TGTGCCAGCAGACGGGGACAGGGGGATGAAAAACTGTTTTTT. The encoded protein is CASRRGQGDEKLFF.

The V call is TRBV5-1, the J call TRBJ2-2; possible D gene TRBD2, 5 bases. V was trimmed by 2 bases and J by 0 bases, leaving 8 bases between them. Germline V gene data show CDR1 as SGHRS and CDR2 as YFSETQ. The CDR3 spans 15 residues. The CDR3 bases are TGCGCCAGCAGCTTCGGGATCACGAACACCGGGGAGCTGTTTTTT. It is translated as CASSFGITNTGELFF.

The chain carries TRBV11-2 and TRBJ1-1, with a possible D match to TRBD1 (5 bases). Trimming shortened V by 3 bases and J by 5 bases, and 13 bases separated the two germline ends. This CDR3 has 14 amino acids. In germline, CDR1 is SGHAT, CDR2 FQNNGV. CDR3 nucleotides: TGTGCCAGCAGCTTCTATCGAGCAGGGACTGAAGCTTTCTTT. Encoded protein: CASSFYRAGTEAFF.

The V and J genes are TRBV7-9 and TRBJ1-1; TRBD1 matches 11 bases. The V gene end was trimmed by 2 bases and the J gene end by 4 bases; junction bases not matched to a gene: 3. The CDR3 sequence is 15 residues long. Germline V CDR1 and CDR2: SEHNR, FQNEAQ (reference sequence). This chain's CDR3 is CASSLRTGGGTEAFF. CDR3 bases: TGTGCCAGCAGCTTACGGACAGGGGGCGGCACTGAAGCTTTCTTT. Variable domain in full (rest from reference TRBV7-9 and TRBJ1-1): DTGVSQNPRHKITKRGQNVTFRCDPISEHNRLYWYRQTLGQGPEFLTYFQNEAQLEKSRLLSDRFSAERPKGSFSTLEIQRTEQGDSAMYLCASSLRTGGGTEAFFGQGTRLTVV.

The chain carries TRBV11-2 and TRBJ2-3; D not resolved. Germline V gene lookup returns CDR1 SGHAT and CDR2 FQNNGV. V gave up 2 bases and J gave up 2 bases, with 14 bases separating them. CDR3 length equals 16 residues. The CDR3 sequence is CASSLNPRVHTDTQYF. CDR3 nucleotide sequence: TGTGCCAGCAGCTTAAACCCTCGGGTGCACACAGATACGCAGTATTTT.

This chain uses TRBV27 with TRBJ2-1; D perhaps matches TRBD2 (6 bases). This CDR3 has 14 amino acids. Germline loops: CDR1 MNHEY, CDR2 SMNVEV (reference sequence). V dropped 11 bases and J dropped 2 bases, with 16 bases sitting between them. The CDR3 region has the DNA TGTGCCGCCGGGGAAGGGGAGGCCTACAATGAGCAGTTCTTC. This translates into CAAGEGEAYNEQFF.

The count of this clone is one. The chain links TRBV2 to TRBJ1-1, with D perhaps TRBD1 (5 bases). With 4 bases removed from V and 4 bases from J, the gap between germline ends came to 22 bases. The CDR3 consists of 17 residues. The germline V gene encodes CDR1 SNHLY and CDR2 FYNNEI. CDR3 sequence: CASSAGGGTAGRTEAFF. CDR3 DNA: TGTGCCAGCAGTGCGGGTGGCGGAACGGCGGGGCGCACTGAAGCTTTCTTT.

The V call is TRBV2, the J call TRBJ1-6; D is unresolved. The CDR3 is 17 residues long. Germline loops: CDR1 SNHLY, CDR2 FYNNEI. Trimming shortened V by 4 bases and J by 1 base, and 14 bases separated the two germline ends. The CDR3 nucleotides read TGTGCCAGCAGTGCTTTGGATTTGCGGTCCTATAATTCACCCCTCCACTTT. Protein sequence: CASSALDLRSYNSPLHF. The full variable domain, with the rest looked up from reference TRBV2 and TRBJ1-6, is EPEVTQTPSHQVTQMGQEVILRCVPISNHLYFYWYRQILGQKVEFLVSFYNNEISEKSEIFDDQFSVERPDGSNFTLKIRSTKLEDSAMYFCASSALDLRSYNSPLHFGNGTRLTVT.

The CDR3 DNA reads as TGTGCCAGCAGTGAAGTCGGTATCACTAGCAACATTCAGTACTTC. This codes for CASSEVGITSNIQYF. V is TRBV6-1 and J is TRBJ2-4; maybe TRBD2 (6 bases). CDR3 length: 15 amino acids. Germline CDR1 and CDR2: MNHNS and SASEGT. Deletions cut 1 base from V and 7 bases from J, with 14 bases between.

This rearrangement joins TRBV10-3 to TRBJ2-3; TRBD1 aligns across 10 bases. V shed 5 bases, J shed 3 bases, and the junction held 8 bases outside the gene matches. Looked up from germline, CDR1 is ENHRY and CDR2 is SYGVKD. The CDR3 sequence is 16 residues long. The CDR3 sequence is CAISYDRGQVTDTQYF. Written as DNA, the CDR3 is TGTGCCATCAGTTATGACAGGGGGCAGGTGACAGATACGCAGTATTTT.